This T cell receptor beta chain is from a study of cytomegalovirus exposure and HLA in healthy donors. General observations from the study: Specificity of a few CMV-associated chains for CMV antigens was verified in vitro. The TCR clusters that emerged in the first cohort tended, a later analysis found, to co-occur in the 110 or so validation repertoires. Cytomegalovirus association was listed for 150 to 200 TCR beta chains.

Germline values: CDR1 MNHEY, CDR2 SVGAGI. CDR3 length: 15 amino acids. V lost 0 bases to trimming and J lost 1 base, with 6 bases between them. In regard to this clone: Its matching antigen is unknown.

Only in-frame clones appear in the TCRdb table, and some are missing; sequencing was by immunoSEQ multiplex PCR. The sample holds hundreds of thousands of clones, around 86% seen once. This chain joins TRBV6-5 and TRBJ2-2; no firm D call. The specimen sequenced was PBMCs. The source of this sequence is a woman aged 18-35 years in good health and CMV-seropositive. The CDR3 region has the DNA TGTGCCAGCAGTTACTCAAACGGGAACACCGGGGAGCTGTTTTTT. Its translation: CASSYSNGNTGELFF.